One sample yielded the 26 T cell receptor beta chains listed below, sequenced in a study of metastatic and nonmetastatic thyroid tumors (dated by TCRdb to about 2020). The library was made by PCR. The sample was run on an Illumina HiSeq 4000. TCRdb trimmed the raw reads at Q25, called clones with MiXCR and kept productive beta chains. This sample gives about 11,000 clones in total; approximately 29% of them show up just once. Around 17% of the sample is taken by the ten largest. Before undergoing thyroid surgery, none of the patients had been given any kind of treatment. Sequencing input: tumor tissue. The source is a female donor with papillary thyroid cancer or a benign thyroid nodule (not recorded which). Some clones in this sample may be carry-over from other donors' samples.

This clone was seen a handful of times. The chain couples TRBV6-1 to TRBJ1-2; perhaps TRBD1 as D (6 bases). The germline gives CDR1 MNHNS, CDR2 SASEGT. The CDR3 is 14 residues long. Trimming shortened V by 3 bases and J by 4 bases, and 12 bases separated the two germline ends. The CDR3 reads CASSDGQPLYGYTF. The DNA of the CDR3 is TGTGCCAGCAGTGACGGACAGCCTCTCTATGGCTACACCTTC.

CDR3 nucleotide sequence: TGTGCCAGCAGCCCCCCCAGACGACTGAGCGGGGGAAAGACAGATACGCAGTATTTT. Encoded protein: CASSPPRRLSGGKTDTQYF. The rearrangement uses TRBV13 and TRBJ2-3, with 8 bases identical to TRBD2. V lost 5 bases to trimming and J lost 3 bases; unmatched junction nucleotides: 19. The CDR3 is 19 amino acids. Germline loops: CDR1 PRHDT, CDR2 FYEKMQ (reference sequence).

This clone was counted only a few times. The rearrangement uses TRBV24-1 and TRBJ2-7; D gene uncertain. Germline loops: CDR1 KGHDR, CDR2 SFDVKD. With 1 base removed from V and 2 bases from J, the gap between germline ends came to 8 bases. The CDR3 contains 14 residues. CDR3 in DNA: TGTGCCACCAGTGATTTCAACGAACCCTACGAGCAGTACTTC. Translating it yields CATSDFNEPYEQYF.

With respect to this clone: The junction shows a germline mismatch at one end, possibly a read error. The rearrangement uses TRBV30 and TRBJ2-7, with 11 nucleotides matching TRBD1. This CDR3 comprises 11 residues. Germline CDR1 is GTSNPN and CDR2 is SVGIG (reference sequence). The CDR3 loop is CAWSGSGQGDF. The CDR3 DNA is TGTGCCTGGAGTGGATCGGGACAGGGGGACTTC.

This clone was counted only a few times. This CDR3 is CASSLYLSGGQETQYF. The CDR3 DNA reads as TGTGCCAGCAGCCTATACCTTTCAGGGGGGCAGGAGACCCAGTACTTC. The V gene is TRBV6-1, the J gene TRBJ2-5; a possible D gene is TRBD1 (7 bases). CDR1 is MNHNS, CDR2 SASEGT, per germline. V dropped 6 bases and J dropped 5 bases, with 22 bases sitting between them. This CDR3 spans 16 amino acids.

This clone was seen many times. The CDR3 region is CASSLTGFATEAFF. CDR3 nucleotides: TGTGCCAGCAGCCTAACAGGGTTTGCTACTGAAGCTTTCTTT. The chain employs TRBV5-6 and TRBJ1-1, with a tentative D call TRBD1 (6 bases). Germline V gives CDR1 SGHDT, CDR2 YYEEEE. V was clipped by 4 bases and J by 5 bases, with 15 bases between them. CDR3 length equals 14 residues. The full variable domain, completed using reference TRBV5-6 and TRBJ1-1, is DAGVTQSPTHLIKTRGQQVTLRCSPKSGHDTVSWYQQALGQGPQFIFQYYEEEERQRGNFPDRFSGHQFPNYSSELNVNALLLGDSALYLCASSLTGFATEAFFGQGTRLTVV.

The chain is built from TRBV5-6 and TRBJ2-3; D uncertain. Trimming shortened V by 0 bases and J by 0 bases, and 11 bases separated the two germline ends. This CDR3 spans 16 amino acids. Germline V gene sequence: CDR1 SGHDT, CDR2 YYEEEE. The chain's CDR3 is CASSLALSPSTDTQYF. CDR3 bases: TGTGCCAGCAGCTTGGCCCTTTCCCCAAGCACAGATACGCAGTATTTT.

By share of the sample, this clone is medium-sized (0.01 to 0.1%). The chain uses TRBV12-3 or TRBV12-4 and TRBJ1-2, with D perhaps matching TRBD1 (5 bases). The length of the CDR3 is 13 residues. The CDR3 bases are TGTGCTACGCGGGGGAAGAAGAACTATGGCTACACCTTC. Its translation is CATRGKKNYGYTF.

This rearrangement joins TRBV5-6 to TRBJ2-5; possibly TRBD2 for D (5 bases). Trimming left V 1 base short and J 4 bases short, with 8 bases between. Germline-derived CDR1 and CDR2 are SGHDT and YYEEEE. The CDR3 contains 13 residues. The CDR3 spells CASSLRTGETQYF. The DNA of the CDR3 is TGTGCCAGCAGCTTGCGGACTGGAGAGACCCAGTACTTC.

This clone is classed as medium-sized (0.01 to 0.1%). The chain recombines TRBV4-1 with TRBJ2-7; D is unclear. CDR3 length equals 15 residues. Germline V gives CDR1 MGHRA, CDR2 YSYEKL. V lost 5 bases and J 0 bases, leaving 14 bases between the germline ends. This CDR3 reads CASSSRYQSSYEQYF. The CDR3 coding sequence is TGCGCCAGCAGCTCAAGATACCAAAGCTCCTACGAGCAGTACTTC.

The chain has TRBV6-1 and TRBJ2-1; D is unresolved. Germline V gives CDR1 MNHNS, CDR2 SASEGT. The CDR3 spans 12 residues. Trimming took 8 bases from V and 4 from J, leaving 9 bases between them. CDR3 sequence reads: CASFTVYNEQFF. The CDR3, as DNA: TGTGCCAGCTTCACCGTTTACAATGAGCAGTTCTTC.

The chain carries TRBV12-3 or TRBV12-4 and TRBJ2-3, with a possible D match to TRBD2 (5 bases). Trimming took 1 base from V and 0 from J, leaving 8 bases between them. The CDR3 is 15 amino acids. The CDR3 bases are TGTGCCAGCAGTTTAGGGGTAGCGAGCACAGATACGCAGTATTTT. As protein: CASSLGVASTDTQYF.

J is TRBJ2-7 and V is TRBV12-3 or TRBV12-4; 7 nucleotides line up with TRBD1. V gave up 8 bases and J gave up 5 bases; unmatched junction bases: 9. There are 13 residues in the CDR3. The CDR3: CASSDRERDEQYF. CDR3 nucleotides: TGTGCCAGCTCCGACAGGGAAAGGGACGAGCAGTACTTC.

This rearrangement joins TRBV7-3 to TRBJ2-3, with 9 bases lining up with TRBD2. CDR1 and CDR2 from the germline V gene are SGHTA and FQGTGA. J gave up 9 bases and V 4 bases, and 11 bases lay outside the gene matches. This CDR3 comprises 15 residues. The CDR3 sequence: CASSYGTSREDTQYF. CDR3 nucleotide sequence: TGTGCCAGCAGCTACGGGACTAGCAGAGAGGACACGCAGTATTTT.

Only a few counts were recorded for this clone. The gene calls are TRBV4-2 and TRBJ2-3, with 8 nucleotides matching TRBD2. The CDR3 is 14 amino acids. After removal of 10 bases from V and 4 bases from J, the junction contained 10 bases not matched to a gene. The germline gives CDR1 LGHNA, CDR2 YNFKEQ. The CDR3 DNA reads TGTGCCACCGGGGGGGGCGGGAGGTCAGATACGCAGTATTTT. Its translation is CATGGGGRSDTQYF.

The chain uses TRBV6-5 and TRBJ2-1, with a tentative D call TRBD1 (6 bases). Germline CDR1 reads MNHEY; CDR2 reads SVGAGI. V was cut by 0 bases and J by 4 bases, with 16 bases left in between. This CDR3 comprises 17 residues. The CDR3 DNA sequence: TGTGCCAGCAGTTACTCTTATAATAGAGGGGGATACAATGAGCAGTTCTTC. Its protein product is CASSYSYNRGGYNEQFF.

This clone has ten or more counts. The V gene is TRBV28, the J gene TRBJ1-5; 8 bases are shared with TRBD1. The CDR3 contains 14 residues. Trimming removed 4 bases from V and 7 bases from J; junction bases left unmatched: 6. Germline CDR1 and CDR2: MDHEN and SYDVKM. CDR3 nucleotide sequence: TGTGCCAGCAGTTGGCAGGGGGCACGGCAGCCCCAGCATTTT. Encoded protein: CASSWQGARQPQHF.

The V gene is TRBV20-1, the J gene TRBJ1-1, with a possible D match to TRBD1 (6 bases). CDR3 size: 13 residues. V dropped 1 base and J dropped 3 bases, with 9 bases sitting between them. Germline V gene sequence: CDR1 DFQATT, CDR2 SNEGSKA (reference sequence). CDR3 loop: CSARGGADTEAFF. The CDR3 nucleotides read TGCAGTGCTAGAGGGGGGGCTGACACTGAAGCTTTCTTT.

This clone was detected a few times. In DNA form, the CDR3 reads TGTGCCAGCAGCAATAACCGGGACAGGGTATCTAGGTACGAGCAGTACGTC. It codes for CASSNNRDRVSRYEQYV. The rearrangement uses TRBV6-1 and TRBJ2-7, with 9 bases lining up with TRBD1. The CDR3 loop spans 17 amino acids. J was trimmed by 4 bases and V by 6 bases; bases with no gene match: 16. Germline V gene sequence: CDR1 MNHNS, CDR2 SASEGT.

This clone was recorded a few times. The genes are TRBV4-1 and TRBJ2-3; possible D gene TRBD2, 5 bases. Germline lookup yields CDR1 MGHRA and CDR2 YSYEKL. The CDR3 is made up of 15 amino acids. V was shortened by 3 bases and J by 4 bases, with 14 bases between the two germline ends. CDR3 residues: CASSQSLVVADTQYF. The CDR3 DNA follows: TGCGCCAGCAGCCAGTCACTAGTTGTCGCAGATACGCAGTATTTT.

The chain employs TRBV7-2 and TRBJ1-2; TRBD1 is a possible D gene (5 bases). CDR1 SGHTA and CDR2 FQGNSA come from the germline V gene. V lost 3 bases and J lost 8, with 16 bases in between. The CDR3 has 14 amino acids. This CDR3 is CASSLGLRVEGYTF. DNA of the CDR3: TGTGCCAGCAGCTTGGGACTGCGAGTGGAAGGCTACACCTTC.

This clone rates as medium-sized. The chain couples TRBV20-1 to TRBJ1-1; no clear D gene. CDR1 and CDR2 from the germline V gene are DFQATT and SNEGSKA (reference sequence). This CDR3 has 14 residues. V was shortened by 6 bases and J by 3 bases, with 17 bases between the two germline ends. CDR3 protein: CSARNNLMDTEAFF. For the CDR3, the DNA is TGCAGTGCCCGAAACAATCTTATGGACACTGAAGCTTTCTTT.

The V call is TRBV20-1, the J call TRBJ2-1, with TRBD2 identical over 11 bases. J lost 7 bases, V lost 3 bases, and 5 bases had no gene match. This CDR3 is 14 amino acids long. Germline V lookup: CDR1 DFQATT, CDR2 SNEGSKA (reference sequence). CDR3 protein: CSASSPSGRNEQFF. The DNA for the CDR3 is TGCAGTGCTAGCTCCCCTAGCGGGAGGAATGAGCAGTTCTTC.

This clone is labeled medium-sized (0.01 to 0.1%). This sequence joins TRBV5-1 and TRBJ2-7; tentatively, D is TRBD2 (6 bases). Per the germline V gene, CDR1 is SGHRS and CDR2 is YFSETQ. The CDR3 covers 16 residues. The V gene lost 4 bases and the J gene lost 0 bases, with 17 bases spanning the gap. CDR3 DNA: TGCGCCAGCAGCCCCATTGGGGCCGGGGGCTCCTACGAGCAGTACTTC. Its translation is CASSPIGAGGSYEQYF.

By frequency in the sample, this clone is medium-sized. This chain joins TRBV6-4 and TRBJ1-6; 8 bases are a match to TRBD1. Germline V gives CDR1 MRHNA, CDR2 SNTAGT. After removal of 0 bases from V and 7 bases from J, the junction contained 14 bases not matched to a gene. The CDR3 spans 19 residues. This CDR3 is CASSDSLSGQGQTNSPLHF. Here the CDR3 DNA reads TGTGCCAGCAGTGACTCGCTATCTGGACAGGGCCAGACGAATTCACCCCTCCACTTT.

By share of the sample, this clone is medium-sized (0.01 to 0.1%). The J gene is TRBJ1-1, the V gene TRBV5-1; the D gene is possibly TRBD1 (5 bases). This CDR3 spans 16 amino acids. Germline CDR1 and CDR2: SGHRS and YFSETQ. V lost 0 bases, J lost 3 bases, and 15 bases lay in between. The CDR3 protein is CASSLASAGAHTEAFF. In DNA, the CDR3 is TGCGCCAGCAGCTTGGCTTCCGCCGGGGCTCACACTGAAGCTTTCTTT.